These T cell receptor beta chains were read from a single sample in a study of technical replicates of blood from several donors. Generated by immunoSEQ multiplex PCR, the TCRdb table keeps only in-frame clones and is missing some. The top ten clones hold about 3.6% of a sample with about 49,000 clones, roughly 92% of them seen once. The sample taken for sequencing was PBMCs. These receptors were collected from a human donor in good health. Some clones in this sample may be carry-over from other donors' samples. Each CDR3 is given with its conserved first and last residue. D genes are given only for firm matches. Clone size is shown for a subset of rows, as once, few, many or a class of expanded clone.

j_call d_call v_call clone_size cdr3_nt cdr3_aa
TRBJ2-3 TRBD2 TRBV25-1 - TGTGCCAGCAGTATTACGCGGGGGAGGGATACGCAGTATTTT CASSITRGRDTQYF
TRBJ1-5 - TRBV10-3 - TGTGCCATCAGTGTGGGACATAGCAATCAGCCCCAGCATTTT CAISVGHSNQPQHF
TRBJ2-1 TRBD2 TRBV7-9 - TGTGCCAGCAGCCTAGGACATGCGGGAGGGCCTAATGAGCAGTTCTTC CASSLGHAGGPNEQFF
TRBJ1-3 - TRBV6-1 - TGTGCCAGCAGTCCCACAAATGGAAACACCATATATTTT CASSPTNGNTIYF
TRBJ1-2 - TRBV6-6 once TGTGCCAGCAGTTACTCTCGCTTGGGGAGGGACTATGGCTACACCTTC CASSYSRLGRDYGYTF
TRBJ1-1 TRBD1 TRBV6-5 - TGTGCCAGCAGTGACAGGGTGGGCACTGAAGCTTTCTTT CASSDRVGTEAFF
TRBJ2-7 - TRBV4-3 - TGCGCCAGCAGCCAAGGTCGGGGGAAGTACGAGCAGTACTTC CASSQGRGKYEQYF
TRBJ2-5 TRBD2 TRBV5-1 - TGCGCCAGCAGCCAAGGACTAGGACTACAAGAGACCCAGTACTTC CASSQGLGLQETQYF
TRBJ2-1 TRBD2 TRBV7-6 - TGTGCCAGCAGCTTATCAGCGGGACCTATATTCTACAATGAGCAGTTCTTC CASSLSAGPIFYNEQFF
TRBJ2-7 - TRBV7-2 - TGTGCCAGCAGCTTAGGGTCCGGGTCGGACTACGAGCAGTACTTC CASSLGSGSDYEQYF
TRBJ2-3 TRBD2 TRBV11-2 - TGTGCCAGCAGCCGGACTAGCGGTCGAAGGACCACAGATACGCAGTATTTT CASSRTSGRRTTDTQYF
TRBJ1-1 - TRBV10-3 - TGTGCCGTACGTTACAGAGTTCCGGACACTGAAGCTTTCTTT CAVRYRVPDTEAFF
TRBJ1-2 - TRBV29-1 - TGCAGCGCCCCAGGATTATATGGCTACACCTTC CSAPGLYGYTF
TRBJ1-6 TRBD1 TRBV4-3 - TGCGCCAGCAGCCAAGATCTAGGACAGGGAAAATCACCCCTCCACTTT CASSQDLGQGKSPLHF
TRBJ2-1 - TRBV5-1 - TGCGCCAGCAGCTCTCAGGGTTACAATGAGCAGTTCTTC CASSSQGYNEQFF
TRBJ2-7 - TRBV18 once TGTGCCAGCTCACCAACGGGACTCAGTTACGAGCAGTACTTC CASSPTGLSYEQYF
TRBJ2-7 TRBD2 TRBV4-1 once TGCGCCAGCAGCCAAGTCGGGCGGGAGGGGGAGCAGTACTTC CASSQVGREGEQYF
TRBJ2-7 TRBD2 TRBV5-8 - TGTGCCAGCAGCTTGGTCTCGGGGGGAGCCTACGAGCAGTACTTC CASSLVSGGAYEQYF
TRBJ1-5 - TRBV19 - TGTGCCAGTAGTATAATCGGGAATCAGCCCCAGCATTTT CASSIIGNQPQHF
TRBJ1-5 - TRBV7-9 - TGTGCCAGCAGCCACCCAGGTCAGCCCCAGCATTTT CASSHPGQPQHF
TRBJ2-3 TRBD2 TRBV29-1 - TGCAGCGTTGCGGCTAGCGGGGGGGAAGATACGCAGTATTTT CSVAASGGEDTQYF
TRBJ1-1 - TRBV19 - TGTGCCAGTAGTATACGGGAGAACACTGAAGCTTTCTTT CASSIRENTEAFF
TRBJ2-7 - TRBV4-3 - TGCGCCAGCAGCCAATGGACACAGTCCTACGAGCAGTACTTC CASSQWTQSYEQYF
TRBJ2-5 - TRBV5-1 - TGCGCCAGCTCCATCCTTCCAGGGGTTCAAGAGACCCAGTACTTC CASSILPGVQETQYF
TRBJ2-7 - TRBV7-2 - TGTGCCAGCACCTCTTTCCAGGGCCTCTACGAGCAGTACTTC CASTSFQGLYEQYF
TRBJ2-5 - TRBV7-2 - TGTGCCAGCAGTCCCAACGTCCGGGCCCAGTACTTC CASSPNVRAQYF
TRBJ2-1 TRBD2 TRBV29-1 - TGCAGCGCTGGGGGAGCGGGGGCCAATGAGCAGTTCTTC CSAGGAGANEQFF
TRBJ2-5 TRBD2 TRBV6-5 - TGTGCCAGCAGGAAGACTAGCGGGAAAGAGACCCAGTACTTC CASRKTSGKETQYF
TRBJ2-5 TRBD1 TRBV4-1 - TGCGCCAGCAGCCAAGAGGGTAGACAGGGGGGAGAGACCCAGTACTTC CASSQEGRQGGETQYF
TRBJ1-3 - TRBV30 - TGTGCCTGGGGGACTGCAGGGAACACCATATATTTT CAWGTAGNTIYF
TRBJ2-5 - TRBV7-2 - TGTGCCAGCAGCTTAGCCCGGGGGTTCGGGGAGACCCAGTACTTC CASSLARGFGETQYF
TRBJ2-1 TRBD2 TRBV5-6 - TGTGCCAGCAGGCTGGGGCGGGAGGACTCCGGCAATGAGCAGTTCTTC CASRLGREDSGNEQFF
TRBJ1-1 TRBD1 TRBV6-1 - TGTGCCAGCAGTGCCTGGGACAGGGGGAACACTGAAGCTTTCTTT CASSAWDRGNTEAFF
TRBJ1-1 - TRBV27 - TGTGCCAGCAGTTTGGGGGGGAACACTGAAGCTTTCTTT CASSLGGNTEAFF
TRBJ2-5 TRBD2 TRBV6-5 - TGTGCCAGCAGTTACGGGACTAGCGGGCTTCATGGGACCCAGTACTTC CASSYGTSGLHGTQYF
TRBJ2-7 - TRBV25-1 - TGTGCCAGCAGTGATGCGGGACGGGTTTTAGGCGAGCAGTACTTC CASSDAGRVLGEQYF
TRBJ1-1 TRBD1 TRBV4-3 - TGCGCCAGCAGCCCCACAGGGGGTCGATCTGAAGCTTTCTTT CASSPTGGRSEAFF
TRBJ1-5 - TRBV15 once TGTGCCACCAGGACAGGATGGAATCAGCCCCAGCATTTT CATRTGWNQPQHF
TRBJ2-3 TRBD2 TRBV2 - TGTGCCAGCGGCCCCGCGGGGGGGCGGGCAGATACGCAGTATTTT CASGPAGGRADTQYF
TRBJ2-7 TRBD1 TRBV9 - TGTGCCAGCAGCGTAGATTTCGGGACAGGGCTCGAGCAGTACTTC CASSVDFGTGLEQYF
TRBJ2-7 - TRBV5-6 - TGTGCCAGCAGTTTCGTGACAGTACCCTACGAGCAGTACTTC CASSFVTVPYEQYF
TRBJ2-7 - TRBV6-1 - TGTGCCAGCAGTGAACAGAGCGGTAGCTCCTACGAGCAGTACTTC CASSEQSGSSYEQYF
TRBJ2-7 TRBD1 TRBV11-2 - TGTGCCAGCAGCTTAGATTTGGGACAGGGGAGACCGGGAGTGAAGGACGAGCAGTACTTC CASSLDLGQGRPGVKDEQYF
TRBJ2-7 TRBD2 TRBV5-4 - TGTGCCAGCAGCTTGGATAGCGGGAACTACGAGCAGTACTTC CASSLDSGNYEQYF
TRBJ2-1 - TRBV10-3 - TGTGCCATCAGCCGGGACAAATACTCGAGGGTAAATGAGCAGTTCTTC CAISRDKYSRVNEQFF
TRBJ2-7 - TRBV5-1 - TGCGCCAGCAGCCTTAACTACGAGCAGTACTTC CASSLNYEQYF
TRBJ2-7 TRBD1 TRBV5-3 - TGTGCCAGAAGTTATTGGACAGGGGAGCAGTACTTC CARSYWTGEQYF
TRBJ1-6 TRBD1 TRBV7-8 - TGTGCCAGCAGCGTAACGACAGGGAACAATTCACCCCTCCACTTT CASSVTTGNNSPLHF